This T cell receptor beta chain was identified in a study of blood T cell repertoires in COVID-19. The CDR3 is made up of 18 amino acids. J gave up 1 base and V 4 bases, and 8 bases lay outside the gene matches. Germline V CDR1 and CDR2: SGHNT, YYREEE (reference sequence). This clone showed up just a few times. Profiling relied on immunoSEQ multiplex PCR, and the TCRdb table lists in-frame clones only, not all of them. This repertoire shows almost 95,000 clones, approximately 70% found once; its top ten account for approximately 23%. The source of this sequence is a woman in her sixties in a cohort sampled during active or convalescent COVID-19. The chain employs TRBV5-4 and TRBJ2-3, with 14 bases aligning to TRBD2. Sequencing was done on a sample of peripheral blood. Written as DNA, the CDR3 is TGTGCCAGCAGCCGCGCCGGGACTAGCGGGGGCCGCACAGATACGCAGTATTTT. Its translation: CASSRAGTSGGRTDTQYF.